This TCR beta chain was obtained from a study of T cells in localized non-small cell lung cancer. Study results and caveats: Adjacent lung exhibited a median of 57 among the 100 most abundant tumor clones. The highest T cell clonality was in uninvolved adjacent lung, above tumor. Density of T cells in blood, when higher, went with longer overall survival.

As for this clone: The antigen is unknown.

Generated by immunoSEQ multiplex PCR, the TCRdb table keeps only in-frame clones and is missing some. The sample holds 130,000 or so clones, around 92% seen once. The CDR3 runs to 15 residues. Germline loops: CDR1 SNHLY, CDR2 FYNNEI. V trimming: 5 bases; J trimming: 0 bases; junction bases outside the gene matches: 4. The rearrangement joins TRBV2 to TRBJ2-3; TRBD2 matches 8 bases. This material consisted of peripheral blood, taken before any cancer treatment. This sequence originates from a female donor of 60 years or more with stage I lung adenocarcinoma. CDR3 nucleotides: TGTGCCAGCAGTCAACTAGCGGTTAGCACAGATACGCAGTATTTT. Protein sequence: CASSQLAVSTDTQYF.